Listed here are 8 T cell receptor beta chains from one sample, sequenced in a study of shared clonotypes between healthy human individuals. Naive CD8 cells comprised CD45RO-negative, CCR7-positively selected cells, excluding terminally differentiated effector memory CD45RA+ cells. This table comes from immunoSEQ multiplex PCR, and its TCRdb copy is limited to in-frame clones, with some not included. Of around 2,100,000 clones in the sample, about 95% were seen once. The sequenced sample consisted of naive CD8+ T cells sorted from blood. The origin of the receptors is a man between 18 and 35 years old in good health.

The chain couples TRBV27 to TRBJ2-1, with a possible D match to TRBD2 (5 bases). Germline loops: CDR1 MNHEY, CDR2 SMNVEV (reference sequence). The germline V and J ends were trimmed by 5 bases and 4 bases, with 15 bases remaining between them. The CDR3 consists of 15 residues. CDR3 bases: TGTGCCAGCAGTCTGACTAAACAACTGTACAATGAGCAGTTCTTC. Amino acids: CASSLTKQLYNEQFF.

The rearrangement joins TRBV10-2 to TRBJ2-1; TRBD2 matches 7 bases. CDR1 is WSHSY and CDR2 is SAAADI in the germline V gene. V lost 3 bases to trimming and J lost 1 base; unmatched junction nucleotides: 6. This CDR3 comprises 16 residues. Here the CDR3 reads CASSEGLAASYNEQFF. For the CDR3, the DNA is TGCGCCAGCAGTGAAGGGCTAGCGGCGTCCTACAATGAGCAGTTCTTC.

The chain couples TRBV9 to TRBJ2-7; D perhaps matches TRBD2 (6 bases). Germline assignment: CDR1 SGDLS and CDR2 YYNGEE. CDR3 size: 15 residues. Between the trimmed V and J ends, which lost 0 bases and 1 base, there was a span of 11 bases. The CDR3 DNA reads TGTGCCAGCAGCGTAGGCTCGGGGGAATCCTACGAGCAGTACTTC. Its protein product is CASSVGSGESYEQYF.

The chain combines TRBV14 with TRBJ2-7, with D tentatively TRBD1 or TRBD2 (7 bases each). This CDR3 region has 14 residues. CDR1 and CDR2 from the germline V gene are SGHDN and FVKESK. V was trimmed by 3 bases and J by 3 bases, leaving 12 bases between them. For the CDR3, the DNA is TGTGCCAGCAGCCATCAGGGGGGGCTCTACGAGCAGTACTTC. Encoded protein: CASSHQGGLYEQYF.

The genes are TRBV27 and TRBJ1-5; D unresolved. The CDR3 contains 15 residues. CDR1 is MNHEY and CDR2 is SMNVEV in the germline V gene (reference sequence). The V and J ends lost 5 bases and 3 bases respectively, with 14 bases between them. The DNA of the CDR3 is TGTGCCAGCAGTGACAACGGAATCTCCAATCAGCCCCAGCATTTT. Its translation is CASSDNGISNQPQHF.

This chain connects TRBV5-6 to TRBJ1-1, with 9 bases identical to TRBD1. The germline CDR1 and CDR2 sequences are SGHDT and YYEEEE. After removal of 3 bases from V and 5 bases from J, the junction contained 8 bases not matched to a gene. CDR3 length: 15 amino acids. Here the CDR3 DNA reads TGTGCCAGCAGCTGGACAGGGGCGGGAGATACTGAAGCTTTCTTT. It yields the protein CASSWTGAGDTEAFF.

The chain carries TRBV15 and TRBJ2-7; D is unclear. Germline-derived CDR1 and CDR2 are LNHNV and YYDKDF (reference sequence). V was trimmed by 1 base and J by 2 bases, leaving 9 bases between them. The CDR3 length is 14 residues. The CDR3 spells CATSRVGTAYEQYF. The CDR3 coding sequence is TGTGCCACCAGCAGAGTGGGCACTGCCTACGAGCAGTACTTC.

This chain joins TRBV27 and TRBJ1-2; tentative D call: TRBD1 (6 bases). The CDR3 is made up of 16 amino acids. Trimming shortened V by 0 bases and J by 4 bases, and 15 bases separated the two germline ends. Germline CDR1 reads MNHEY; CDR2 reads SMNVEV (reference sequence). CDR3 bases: TGTGCCAGCAGTTTATCCTTCGGGGGGCAGAGCTATGGCTACACCTTC. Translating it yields CASSLSFGGQSYGYTF.